The T cell receptor beta chain described here comes from a study of T cell responses to AZD1222 COVID-19 vaccine. Study outcomes and limitations: Spike regions recognized by vaccine-associated CD4 TCRs spanned the protein, led by 160-218 and 743-854. In a largely white British group with more females than males, clonal diversity was possibly underestimated. In all cases, repertoires were sampled only after the peak T cell response. Baseline seropositives among AZD1222 recipients totaled only 5 or 6.

This clone came up once. Its antigen remains unidentified. The protocol was immunoSEQ multiplex PCR, while the TCRdb copy is restricted to in-frame clones and leaves out a portion. The sample carries about 150,000 clones, about 90% recorded once. This TCR was recovered from an adult in good health. The specimen comprised peripheral blood, sampled on day 0 of AZD1222 vaccination.

The CDR3 loop reads CASGLGNEQYF. CDR3 sequence (DNA): TGTGCCAGCGGGTTAGGGAACGAGCAGTACTTC. The rearrangement uses TRBV9 and TRBJ2-7; no clear D. The germline V and J ends were trimmed by 7 bases and 5 bases, with 10 bases remaining between them. The CDR3 is made up of 11 amino acids. CDR1 is SGDLS, CDR2 YYNGEE, per germline.